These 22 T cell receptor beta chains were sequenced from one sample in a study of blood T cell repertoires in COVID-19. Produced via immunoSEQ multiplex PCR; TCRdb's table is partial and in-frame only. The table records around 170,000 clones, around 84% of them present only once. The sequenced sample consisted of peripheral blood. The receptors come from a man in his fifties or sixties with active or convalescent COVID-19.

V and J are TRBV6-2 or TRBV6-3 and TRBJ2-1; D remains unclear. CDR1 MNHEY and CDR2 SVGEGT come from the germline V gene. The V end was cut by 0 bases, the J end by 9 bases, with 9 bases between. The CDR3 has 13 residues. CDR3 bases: TGTGCCAGCAGTTACTCGTCTACTCGTGAGCAGTTCTTC. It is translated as CASSYSSTREQFF.

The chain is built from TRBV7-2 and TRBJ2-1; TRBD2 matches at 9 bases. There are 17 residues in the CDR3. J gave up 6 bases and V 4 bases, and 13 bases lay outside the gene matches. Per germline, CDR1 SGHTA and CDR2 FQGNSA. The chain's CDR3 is CASSSVPHSGSSNEQFF. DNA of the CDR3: TGTGCCAGCAGCTCCGTACCCCATAGCGGGAGTAGCAATGAGCAGTTCTTC.

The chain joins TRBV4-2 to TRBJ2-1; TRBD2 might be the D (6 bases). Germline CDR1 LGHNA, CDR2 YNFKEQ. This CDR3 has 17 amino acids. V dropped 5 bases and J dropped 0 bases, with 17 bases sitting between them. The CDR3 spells CASSAPASEPSYNEQFF. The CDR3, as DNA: TGTGCCAGCAGCGCTCCTGCTAGCGAACCCTCCTACAATGAGCAGTTCTTC.

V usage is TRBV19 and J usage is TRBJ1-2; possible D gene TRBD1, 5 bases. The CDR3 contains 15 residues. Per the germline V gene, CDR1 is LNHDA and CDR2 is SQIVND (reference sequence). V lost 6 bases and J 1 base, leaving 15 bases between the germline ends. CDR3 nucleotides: TGTGCCAGTAGCGAGACAGTGAATAATAACTATGGCTACACCTTC. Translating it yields CASSETVNNNYGYTF.

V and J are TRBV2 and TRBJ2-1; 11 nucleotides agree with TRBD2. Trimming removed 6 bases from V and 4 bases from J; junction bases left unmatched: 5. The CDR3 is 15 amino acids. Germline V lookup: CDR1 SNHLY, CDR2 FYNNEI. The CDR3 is CASRLAGDQYNEQFF. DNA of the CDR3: TGTGCCAGCAGACTAGCGGGAGACCAATACAATGAGCAGTTCTTC.

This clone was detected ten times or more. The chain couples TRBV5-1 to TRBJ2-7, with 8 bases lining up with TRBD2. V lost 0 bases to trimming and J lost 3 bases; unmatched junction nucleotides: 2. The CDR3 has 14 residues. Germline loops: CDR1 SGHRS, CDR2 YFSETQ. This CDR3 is CASSLGGGNYEQYF. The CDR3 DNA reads TGCGCCAGCAGCTTGGGCGGGGGGAACTACGAGCAGTACTTC.

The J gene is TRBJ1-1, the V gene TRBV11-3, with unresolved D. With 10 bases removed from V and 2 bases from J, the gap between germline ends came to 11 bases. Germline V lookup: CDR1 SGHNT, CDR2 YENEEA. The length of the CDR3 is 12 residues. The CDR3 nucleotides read TGTGCCACCCAGGATGGAAACACTGAAGCTTTCTTT. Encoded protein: CATQDGNTEAFF. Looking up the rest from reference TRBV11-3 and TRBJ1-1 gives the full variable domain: EAGVVQSPRYKIIEKKQPVAFWCNPISGHNTLYWYLQNLGQGPELLIRYENEEAVDDSQLPKDRFSAERLKGVDSTLKIQPAELGDSAVYLCATQDGNTEAFFGQGTRLTVV.

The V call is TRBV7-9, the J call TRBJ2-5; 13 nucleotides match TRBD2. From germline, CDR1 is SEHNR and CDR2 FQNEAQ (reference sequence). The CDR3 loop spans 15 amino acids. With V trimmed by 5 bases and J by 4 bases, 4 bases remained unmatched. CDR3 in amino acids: CASSPTSGGTETQYF. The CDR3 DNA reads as TGTGCCAGCAGCCCGACTAGCGGGGGGACAGAGACCCAGTACTTC. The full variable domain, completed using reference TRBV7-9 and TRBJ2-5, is DTGVSQNPRHKITKRGQNVTFRCDPISEHNRLYWYRQTLGQGPEFLTYFQNEAQLEKSRLLSDRFSAERPKGSFSTLEIQRTEQGDSAMYLCASSPTSGGTETQYFGPGTRLLVL.

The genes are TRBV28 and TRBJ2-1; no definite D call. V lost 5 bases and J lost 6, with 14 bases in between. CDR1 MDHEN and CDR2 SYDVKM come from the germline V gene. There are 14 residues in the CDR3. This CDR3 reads CASSPSVRSNEQFF. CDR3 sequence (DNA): TGTGCCAGCAGTCCCTCGGTCCGATCCAATGAGCAGTTCTTC.

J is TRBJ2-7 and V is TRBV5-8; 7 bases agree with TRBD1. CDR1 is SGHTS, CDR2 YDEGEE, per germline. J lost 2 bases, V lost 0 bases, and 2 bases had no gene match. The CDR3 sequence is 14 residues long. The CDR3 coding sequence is TGTGCCAGCAGCTTGGTTCAGGGGGCCTACGAGCAGTACTTC. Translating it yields CASSLVQGAYEQYF.

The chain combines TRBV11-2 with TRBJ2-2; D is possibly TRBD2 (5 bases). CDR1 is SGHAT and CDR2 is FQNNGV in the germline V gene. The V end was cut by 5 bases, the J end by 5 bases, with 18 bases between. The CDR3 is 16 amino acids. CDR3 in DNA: TGTGCCAGCAGCACAACACTAGGGCGGTGGACCGGGGAGCTGTTTTTT. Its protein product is CASSTTLGRWTGELFF. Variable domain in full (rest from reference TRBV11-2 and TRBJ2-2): EAGVAQSPRYKIIEKRQSVAFWCNPISGHATLYWYQQILGQGPKLLIQFQNNGVVDDSQLPKDRFSAERLKGVDSTLKIQPAKLEDSAVYLCASSTTLGRWTGELFFGEGSRLTVL.

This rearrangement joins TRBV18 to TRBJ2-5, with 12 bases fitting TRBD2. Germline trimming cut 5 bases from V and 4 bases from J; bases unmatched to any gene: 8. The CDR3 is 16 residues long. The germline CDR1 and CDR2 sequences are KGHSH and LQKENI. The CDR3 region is CASSAGLAGTGETQYF. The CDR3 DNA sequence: TGTGCCAGCTCAGCGGGACTAGCGGGTACAGGAGAGACCCAGTACTTC.

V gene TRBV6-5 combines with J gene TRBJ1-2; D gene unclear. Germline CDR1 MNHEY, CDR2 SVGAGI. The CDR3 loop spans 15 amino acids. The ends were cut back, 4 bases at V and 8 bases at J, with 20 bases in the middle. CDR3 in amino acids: CASSWSGRSGNGYTF. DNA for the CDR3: TGTGCCAGCAGTTGGTCCGGGCGTTCGGGAAACGGCTACACCTTC.

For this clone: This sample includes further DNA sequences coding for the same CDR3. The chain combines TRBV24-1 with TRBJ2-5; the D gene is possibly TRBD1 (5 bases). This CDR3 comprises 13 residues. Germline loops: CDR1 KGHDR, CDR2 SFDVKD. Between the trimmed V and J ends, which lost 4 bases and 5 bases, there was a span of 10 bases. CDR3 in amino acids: CATSDTGLETQYF. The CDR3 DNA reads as TGTGCCACCAGTGACACAGGTCTGGAGACCCAGTACTTC.

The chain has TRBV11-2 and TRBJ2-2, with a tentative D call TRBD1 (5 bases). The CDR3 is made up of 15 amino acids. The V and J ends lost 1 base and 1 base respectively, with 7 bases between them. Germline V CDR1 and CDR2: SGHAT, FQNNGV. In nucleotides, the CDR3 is TGTGCCAGCAGCTTAGGGGGCGGGAACACCGGGGAGCTGTTTTTT. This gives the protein CASSLGGGNTGELFF.

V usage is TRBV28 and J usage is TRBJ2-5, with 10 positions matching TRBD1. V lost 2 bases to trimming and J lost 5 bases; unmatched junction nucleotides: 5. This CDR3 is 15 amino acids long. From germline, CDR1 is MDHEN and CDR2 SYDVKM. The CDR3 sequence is CASSLRTGGVETQYF. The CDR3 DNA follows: TGTGCCAGCAGTTTAAGGACAGGGGGAGTGGAGACCCAGTACTTC.

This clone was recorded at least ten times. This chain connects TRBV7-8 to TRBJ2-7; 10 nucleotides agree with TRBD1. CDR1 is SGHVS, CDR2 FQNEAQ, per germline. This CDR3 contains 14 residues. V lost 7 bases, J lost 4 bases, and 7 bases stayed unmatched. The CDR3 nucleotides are TGTGCCAGCACCCTCCGGGACAGGGGTTACGAGCAGTACTTC. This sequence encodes CASTLRDRGYEQYF. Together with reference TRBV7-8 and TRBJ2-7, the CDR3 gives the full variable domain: GAGVSQSPRYKVAKRGQDVALRCDPISGHVSLFWYQQALGQGPEFLTYFQNEAQLDKSGLPSDRFFAERPEGSVSTLKIQRTQQEDSAVYLCASTLRDRGYEQYFGPGTRLTVT.

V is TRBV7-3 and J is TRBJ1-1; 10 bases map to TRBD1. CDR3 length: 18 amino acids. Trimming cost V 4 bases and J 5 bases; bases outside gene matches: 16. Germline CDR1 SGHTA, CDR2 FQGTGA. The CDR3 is CASSSRRPGTGEVTEAFF. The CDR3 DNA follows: TGTGCCAGCAGCTCACGGCGTCCCGGGACAGGGGAGGTTACTGAAGCTTTCTTT. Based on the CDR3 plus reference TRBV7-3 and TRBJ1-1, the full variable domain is GAGVSQTPSNKVTEKGKYVELRCDPISGHTALYWYRQSLGQGPEFLIYFQGTGAADDSGLPNDRFFAVRPEGSVSTLKIQRTERGDSAVYLCASSSRRPGTGEVTEAFFGQGTRLTVV.

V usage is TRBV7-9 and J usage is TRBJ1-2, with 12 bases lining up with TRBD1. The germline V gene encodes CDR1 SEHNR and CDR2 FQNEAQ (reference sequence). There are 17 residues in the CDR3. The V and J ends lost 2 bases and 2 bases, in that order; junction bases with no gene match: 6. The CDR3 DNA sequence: TGTGCCAGCAGCTTAATGGGACAGGGGGCGGGAAACTATGGCTACACCTTC. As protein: CASSLMGQGAGNYGYTF.

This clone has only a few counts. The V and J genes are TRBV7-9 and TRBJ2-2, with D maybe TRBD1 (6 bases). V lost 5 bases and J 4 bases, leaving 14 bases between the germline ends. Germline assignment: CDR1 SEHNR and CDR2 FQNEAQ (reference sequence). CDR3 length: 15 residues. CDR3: CASSPQGSGTGELFF. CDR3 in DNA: TGTGCCAGCAGCCCTCAGGGGTCGGGCACCGGGGAGCTGTTTTTT.

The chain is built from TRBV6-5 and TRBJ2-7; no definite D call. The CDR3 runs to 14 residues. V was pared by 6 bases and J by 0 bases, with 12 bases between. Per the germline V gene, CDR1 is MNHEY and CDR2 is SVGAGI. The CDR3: CASRSVDISYEQYF. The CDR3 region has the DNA TGTGCCAGCAGATCGGTAGATATCTCCTACGAGCAGTACTTC.

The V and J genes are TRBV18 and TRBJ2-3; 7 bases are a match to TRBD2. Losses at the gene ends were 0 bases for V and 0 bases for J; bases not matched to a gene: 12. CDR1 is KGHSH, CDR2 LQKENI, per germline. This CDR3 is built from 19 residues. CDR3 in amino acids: CASSPPGSSGYTSTDTQYF. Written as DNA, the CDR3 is TGTGCCAGCTCACCACCGGGTTCTAGCGGATATACTAGCACAGATACGCAGTATTTT.